This T cell receptor beta chain was documented in a study of blood T cell repertoires in COVID-19. Here immunoSEQ multiplex PCR was the method, and the copy in TCRdb shows in-frame clones only, minus some. The table includes 200,000 to 250,000 clones, over 80% detected once. Germline V gene lookup returns CDR1 MNHEY and CDR2 SMNVEV (reference sequence). V lost 1 base to trimming and J lost 3 bases, with 10 bases between them. The CDR3 length is 15 residues. Participants reported their clinical history, and cohort assignment relied on those reports. The sequencing input was PBMCs or T cells enriched from blood (not recorded which). This clonotype was sampled from a woman aged 25 to 39 who had been exposed to COVID-19. This chain links TRBV27 with TRBJ2-4, with D maybe TRBD2 (6 bases). CDR3 sequence: CASSLWRDFKNIQYF. In DNA, the CDR3 is TGTGCCAGCAGTTTATGGCGGGACTTCAAAAACATTCAGTACTTC.